These 5 T cell receptor beta chains were sequenced from one sample in a study of regulatory T cells in long-lasting Graves disease (dated by TCRdb to the early 2020s). The sample's time point label, in plain terms: persistent/refractory GD, antithyroid drugs over 5 years with positive TRAb. RNA was extracted from PBMCs in TRIzol for both TCR sequencing and RNA sequencing. Libraries were prepared through multiplex PCR. This sample was sequenced with an Illumina HiSeq 4000. CDR3 regions were amplified by Arm-PCR with iRepertoire HTBI primers to construct TCR beta libraries. TCRdb cleaned the public reads at Q25 with fastp, built clones with MiXCR and kept in-frame beta chains. CDR3 protein duplicates are merged, each entry listing the most common genes and DNA. The sample table records around 430,000 distinct CDR3 sequences; around a fifth of these occur just once. Around 12% of the sample is in the top ten clones.

Sequences were derived from peripheral blood mononuclear cells (PBMCs), sampled when the disease was refractory, from a patient treated with antithyroid drugs. These receptors all come from a female donor with Graves disease.

J is TRBJ1-1 and V is TRBV11-1; D unclear. Trimming removed 2 bases at V and 2 bases at J, with 12 bases between. Looked up from germline, CDR1 is SGHAT and CDR2 is FQDESV (reference sequence). This CDR3 has 15 amino acids. CDR3 amino acids: CASSLFTGINTEAFF. The CDR3 nucleotides read TGTGCCAGCAGCTTATTCACGGGAATAAACACTGAAGCTTTCTTT. Complete variable domain (other parts from reference TRBV11-1 and TRBJ1-1): EAEVAQSPRYKITEKSQAVAFWCDPISGHATLYWYRQILGQGPELLVQFQDESVVDDSQLPKDRFSAERLKGVDSTLKIQPAELGDSAMYLCASSLFTGINTEAFFGQGTRLTVV.

This clonotype was counted ten times or more. The chain recombines TRBV29-1 with TRBJ2-7, with D possibly matching TRBD2 (5 bases). V lost 3 bases and J lost 7, with 19 bases in between. Germline CDR1 is SQVTM and CDR2 is ANQGSEA. CDR3 length: 14 amino acids. In nucleotides, the CDR3 is TGCAGCGTTGATGTCAGCGGTACTCTATCTGAGCAGTACTTC. This codes for CSVDVSGTLSEQYF.

This chain uses TRBV28 with TRBJ1-5; D remains unclear. CDR1 MDHEN and CDR2 SYDVKM come from the germline V gene. Trimming removed 6 bases from V and 3 bases from J, with 12 bases in between. The CDR3 totals 14 residues. The CDR3 bases are TGTGCCAGCAGCTTTAGCCGGTTCAATCAGCCCCAGCATTTT. Residues: CASSFSRFNQPQHF.

Ten or more counts support this clonotype. The chain couples TRBV6-1 to TRBJ1-2; D is unresolved. The V gene's germline CDR1 is MNHNS and CDR2 SASEGT. V dropped 5 bases and J dropped 6 bases, with 13 bases sitting between them. This CDR3 is 13 amino acids long. The CDR3 protein is CASSNWGVNGYTF. The CDR3 nucleotides read TGTGCCAGCAGTAACTGGGGAGTGAATGGCTACACCTTC.

As regards this clonotype: A clone one base away is much larger, so this may be a read error. The chain links TRBV6-9 to TRBJ1-1; D is uncertain. Germline-derived CDR1 and CDR2 are MNHGY and SVAAGI. The CDR3 runs to 16 residues. CDR3 loop: CASSYMEIRMNTEALF. In nucleotides, the CDR3 is TGTGCCAGCAGTTATATGGAGATCCGCATGAACACTGAAGCTCTCTTT.